What follows are 12 T cell receptor beta chains derived from one specimen sequenced in a study of vaccination and CD4 T cells after COVID-19. Antigens for these TCRs are unknown. Treatment defined: 10-day PBMC culture with coronavirus spike peptide pools or control peptides (ViraFEST assay). Researchers used the Oncomine TCR Beta short-read assay to sequence DNA from cultured CD4+ T cells. TCRdb reprocessed the PCR reads with MiXCR, giving one entry per CDR3 protein. The sample yields 15,000 or so distinct CDR3 sequences, roughly 51% seen once. Sequenced here: cultured CD4+ T cells from blood, sampled after SARS-CoV-2 vaccination. These receptors all stem from a human donor with COVID-19.

This sequence joins TRBV5-4 and TRBJ2-3; D remains ambiguous. Germline V gene lookup returns CDR1 SGHNT and CDR2 YYREEE (reference sequence). V was cut by 2 bases and J by 1 base, with 5 bases left in between. This CDR3 is built from 13 residues. The CDR3 nucleotides read TGTGCCAGCAGCTTTGAGCGCACAGATACGCAGTATTTT. Translated: CASSFERTDTQYF.

V gene TRBV27 combines with J gene TRBJ2-1; 9 positions match TRBD1. The CDR3 extends over 15 amino acids. Unmatched junction bases numbered 11, after V lost 7 bases and J lost 7 bases. Germline CDR1 reads MNHEY; CDR2 reads SMNVEV (reference sequence). The CDR3 here is CASTRGGTGQNEQFF. The CDR3, as DNA: TGTGCCAGCACCAGAGGCGGGACAGGGCAAAATGAGCAGTTCTTC.

V gene TRBV6-5 combines with J gene TRBJ2-5; D unclear. Germline V gene sequence: CDR1 MNHEY, CDR2 SVGAGI. The ends were cut back, 0 bases at V and 4 bases at J, with 9 bases in the middle. The CDR3 has 14 amino acids. CDR3 amino acids: CASSYSSIGETQYF. The DNA of the CDR3 is TGTGCCAGCAGTTACTCGAGTATCGGAGAGACCCAGTACTTC.

This chain connects TRBV27 to TRBJ2-7, with D possibly TRBD2 on 6 matching bases. Trimming left V 7 bases short and J 7 bases short, with 17 bases between. Germline values: CDR1 MNHEY, CDR2 SMNVEV (reference sequence). This CDR3 spans 13 amino acids. Written as DNA, the CDR3 is TGTGCCAGCACCTCGGGGGAACCGAGGGAGCAGTACTTC. This encodes CASTSGEPREQYF.

A few counts support this clonotype. The chain recombines TRBV6-2 or TRBV6-3 with TRBJ2-2; 8 nucleotides match TRBD1. This CDR3 spans 17 amino acids. With V trimmed by 0 bases and J by 6 bases, 9 bases remained unmatched. CDR1 is MNHEY and CDR2 is SVGEGT in the germline V gene. The CDR3 region is CASSYSISPDRAGELFF. CDR3 coding DNA: TGTGCCAGCAGTTACTCGATTTCCCCGGACAGGGCCGGGGAGCTGTTTTTT.

The rearrangement uses TRBV12-3 or TRBV12-4 and TRBJ1-6, with unresolved D. V was pared by 2 bases and J by 7 bases, with 3 bases between. The CDR3 is made up of 12 amino acids. The CDR3 region is CASSLQNSPLHF. CDR3 bases: TGTGCCAGCAGTTTACAGAATTCACCCCTCCACTTT.

Only a few counts were recorded for this clonotype. V and J are TRBV6-1 and TRBJ1-5; weak D call: TRBD1 (6 bases). The CDR3 loop spans 13 amino acids. Germline CDR1 is MNHNS and CDR2 is SASEGT. Trimming removed 8 bases from V and 7 bases from J, with 15 bases in between. The CDR3 coding sequence is TGTGCCAGCGGAGACAGGAAAAAACAGCCCCAGCATTTT. Translated: CASGDRKKQPQHF.

The chain combines TRBV10-1 with TRBJ1-2, with D possibly TRBD1 on 6 matching bases. The CDR3 has 14 amino acids. Germline V gene data show CDR1 as WNHNN and CDR2 as SYGVQD (reference sequence). Trimming cost V 5 bases and J 4 bases, with 14 bases left between them. The chain's CDR3 is CASSPGQTTYGYTF. CDR3 DNA: TGCGCCAGCAGTCCCGGACAGACTACCTATGGCTACACCTTC.

Written as DNA, the CDR3 is TGTGCCAGTAGTATTCAAACCGGGACGGGGGCCGGGGAGCTGTTTTTT. This codes for CASSIQTGTGAGELFF. The rearrangement joins TRBV19 to TRBJ2-2; D is perhaps TRBD2 (6 bases). V was shortened by 3 bases and J by 6 bases, with 17 bases between the two germline ends. This CDR3 spans 16 amino acids. Germline V gene sequence: CDR1 LNHDA, CDR2 SQIVND (reference sequence).

The chain couples TRBV6-1 to TRBJ2-2; 8 bases fit TRBD2. The CDR3 length is 16 residues. V lost 6 bases, J lost 7 bases, and 13 bases stayed unmatched. Germline loops: CDR1 MNHNS, CDR2 SASEGT. CDR3 sequence (DNA): TGTGCCAGCAGCCCAGCTTTCAGCGGGGGTGGCGGGGAGCTGTTTTTT. Translating it yields CASSPAFSGGGGELFF.

The chain has TRBV7-2 and TRBJ2-5; D remains ambiguous. Germline V gives CDR1 SGHTA, CDR2 FQGNSA. The CDR3 spans 15 residues. V dropped 1 base and J dropped 4 bases, with 13 bases sitting between them. The CDR3 region is CASSLDENPVETQYF. Written as DNA, the CDR3 is TGTGCCAGCAGCTTAGACGAGAATCCCGTAGAGACCCAGTACTTC.

The table lists this clonotype with a few counts. The gene calls are TRBV7-3 and TRBJ1-3; no clear D. Germline V gene lookup returns CDR1 SGHTA and CDR2 FQGTGA. CDR3 size: 15 residues. The V and J ends lost 5 bases and 0 bases respectively, with 11 bases between them. The CDR3 DNA follows: TGTGCCAGCAGCACGGGAACGAACTCTGGAAACACCATATATTTT. It translates to CASSTGTNSGNTIYF.